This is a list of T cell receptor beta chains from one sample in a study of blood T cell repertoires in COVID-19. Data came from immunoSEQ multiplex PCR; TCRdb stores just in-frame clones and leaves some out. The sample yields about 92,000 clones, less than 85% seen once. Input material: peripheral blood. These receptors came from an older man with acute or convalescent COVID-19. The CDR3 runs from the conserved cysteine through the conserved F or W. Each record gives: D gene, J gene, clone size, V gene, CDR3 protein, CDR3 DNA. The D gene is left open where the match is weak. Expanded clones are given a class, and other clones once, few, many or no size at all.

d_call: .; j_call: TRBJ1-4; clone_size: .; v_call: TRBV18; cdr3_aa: CASSPMRVGEKLFF; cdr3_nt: TGTGCCAGCTCACCGATGAGGGTAGGAGAAAAACTGTTTTTT
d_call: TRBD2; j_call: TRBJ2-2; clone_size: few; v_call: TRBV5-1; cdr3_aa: CASSWRLAGGPGGTGELFF; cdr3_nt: TGCGCCAGCAGCTGGAGACTAGCGGGAGGCCCCGGGGGCACCGGGGAGCTGTTTTTT
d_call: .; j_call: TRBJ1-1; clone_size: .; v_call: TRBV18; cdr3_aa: CASSPEGVRMNTEAFF; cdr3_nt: TGTGCCAGCTCACCCGAGGGGGTTAGGATGAACACTGAAGCTTTCTTT
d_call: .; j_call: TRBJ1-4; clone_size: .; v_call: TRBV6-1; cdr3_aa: CASSEHGLINEKLFF; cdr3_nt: TGTGCCAGCAGTGAGCACGGTCTTATCAATGAAAAACTGTTTTTT
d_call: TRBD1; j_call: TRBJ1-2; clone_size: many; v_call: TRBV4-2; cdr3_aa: CASSQVSSGGYGYTF; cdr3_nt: TGTGCCAGCAGCCAAGTTTCCTCAGGGGGCTATGGCTACACCTTC
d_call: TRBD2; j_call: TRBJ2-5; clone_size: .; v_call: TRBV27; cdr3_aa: CASSLNGRLQETQYF; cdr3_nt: TGTGCCAGCAGTTTAAACGGGAGGCTCCAAGAGACCCAGTACTTC
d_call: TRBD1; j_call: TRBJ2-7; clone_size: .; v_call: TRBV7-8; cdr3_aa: CASSLASNSNRQGRSYEQYF; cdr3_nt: TGTGCCAGCAGCTTAGCCTCGAATTCCAATCGACAGGGACGCTCCTACGAGCAGTACTTC
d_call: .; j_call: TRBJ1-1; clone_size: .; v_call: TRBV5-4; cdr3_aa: CASSSPLGTGEAFF; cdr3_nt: TGTGCCAGCAGCTCCCCTTTGGGGACTGGGGAAGCTTTCTTT
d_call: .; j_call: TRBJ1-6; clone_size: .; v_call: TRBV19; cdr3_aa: CASSPRTDPRSPLHF; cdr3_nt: TGTGCCAGTAGTCCTCGGACAGATCCCCGTTCACCCCTCCACTTT
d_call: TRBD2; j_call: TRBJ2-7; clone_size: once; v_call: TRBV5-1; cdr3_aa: CASSLAGWEGKYEQYF; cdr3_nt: TGCGCCAGCAGCTTGGCGGGGTGGGAGGGGAAATACGAGCAGTACTTC
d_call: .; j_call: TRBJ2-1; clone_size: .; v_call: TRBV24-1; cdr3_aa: CATSDLGAPRDEQFF; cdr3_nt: TGTGCCACCAGTGATCTGGGGGCGCCCCGGGATGAGCAGTTCTTC